This TCR beta chain emerged from a study of cytomegalovirus exposure and HLA in healthy donors. Germline V gives CDR1 PRHDT, CDR2 FYEKMQ (reference sequence). Trimming cost V 5 bases and J 0 bases; bases outside gene matches: 9. The CDR3 has 17 residues. The primer mix had 60 Vbeta and 13 Jbeta primers. Assay used: immunoSEQ multiplex PCR; TCRdb lists only in-frame clones, some missing. The sample includes 130,000 or so clones, roughly three quarters seen only once; the top ten take approximately 1.1%. This chain links TRBV13 with TRBJ2-3; 9 nucleotides line up with TRBD1. Material: PBMCs. This TCR was sampled from a male donor in good health and CMV-seronegative. The CDR3 loop reads CASSNVDRGESTDTQYF. For the CDR3, the DNA is TGTGCCAGCAGCAACGTTGACAGGGGGGAGAGCACAGATACGCAGTATTTT.